The next 13 T cell receptor beta chains were all read from a single sample in a study of blood T cell repertoires in COVID-19. Only in-frame clones appear in the TCRdb table, and some are missing; sequencing was by immunoSEQ multiplex PCR. The data contain about 14,000 clones, around 84% of them singletons. The sample taken for sequencing was peripheral blood. The receptors come from a woman between 45 and 60 years old with active or convalescent COVID-19.

The CDR3 is CASSLSGSYEQYF. CDR3 coding DNA: TGTGCCAGCAGCTTAAGCGGTTCCTACGAGCAGTACTTC. The V gene is TRBV11-3, the J gene TRBJ2-7; D perhaps matches TRBD2 (5 bases). V was cut by 2 bases and J by 1 base, with 6 bases left in between. This CDR3 spans 13 amino acids. The V gene's germline CDR1 is SGHNT and CDR2 YENEEA.

A note on this clone: A read error may produce the germline difference seen at one junction end. V and J are TRBV2 and TRBJ2-7; no definite D call. Germline lookup yields CDR1 SNHLY and CDR2 FYNNEI. The CDR3 totals 15 residues. CDR3 sequence: CASSEVVAEFYEQYF. The CDR3 DNA sequence: TGTGCCAGCAGCGAAGTGGTGGCGGAATTCTACGAGCAGTACTTC.

V usage is TRBV20-1 and J usage is TRBJ2-5, with 9 bases aligning to TRBD2. The germline V gene has CDR1 DFQATT and CDR2 SNEGSKA (reference sequence). The CDR3 is 16 amino acids. J gave up 1 base and V 3 bases, and 9 bases lay outside the gene matches. CDR3 bases: TGCAGTGCTAGTCCTGCGGGGGGGTCATTCCAAGAGACCCAGTACTTC. Its protein is CSASPAGGSFQETQYF.

This clone was seen only a few times. This chain uses TRBV6-5 with TRBJ1-5; D gene unclear. The germline CDR1 and CDR2 sequences are MNHEY and SVGAGI. CDR3 length equals 13 residues. Trimming left V 0 bases short and J 7 bases short, with 7 bases between. DNA for the CDR3: TGTGCCAGCAGTTACTCGAGGTACCAGCCCCAGCATTTT. Amino acid sequence: CASSYSRYQPQHF.

The CDR3 DNA sequence: TGTGCCAGCAGCTTGTCTACAGGGGATGGCTACACCTTC. The encoded protein is CASSLSTGDGYTF. This chain links TRBV5-4 with TRBJ1-2, with TRBD1 identical over 7 bases. The CDR3 loop spans 13 amino acids. V shed 1 base and J 6 bases; nucleotides not matched to a gene: 3. Germline assignment: CDR1 SGHNT and CDR2 YYREEE (reference sequence).

The rearrangement uses TRBV19 and TRBJ1-5; 7 positions match TRBD1. The trim removed 5 bases at V and 7 bases at J, leaving 2 bases unmatched. The germline V gene has CDR1 LNHDA and CDR2 SQIVND (reference sequence). This CDR3 region has 12 residues. This CDR3 is CASSGGQQPQHF. The CDR3 DNA sequence: TGTGCCAGTAGTGGGGGACAGCAGCCCCAGCATTTT.

This chain joins TRBV7-6 and TRBJ2-7; possibly TRBD1 for D (6 bases). The V end lost 5 bases, the J end lost 5 bases, and 19 bases lay between the germline ends. Germline V CDR1 and CDR2: SGHVS, FNYEAQ. This CDR3 has 15 amino acids. Written as DNA, the CDR3 is TGTGCCAGCAGCGCCCAACAGGGCCCACTGGACGAGCAGTACTTC. The encoded protein is CASSAQQGPLDEQYF.

The V and J genes are TRBV2 and TRBJ1-1, with D possibly TRBD1 on 6 matching bases. The CDR3 runs to 13 residues. Trimming cost V 7 bases and J 1 base, with 10 bases left between them. From germline, CDR1 is SNHLY and CDR2 FYNNEI. CDR3 loop: CASNPQGNTEAFF. For the CDR3, the DNA is TGTGCCAGCAACCCACAGGGGAACACTGAAGCTTTCTTT.

The CDR3 coding sequence is TGTGCCAGCAGCCCCAGAGGCGGCGTCGGTGAAAAACTGTTTTTT. Protein sequence: CASSPRGGVGEKLFF. J is TRBJ1-4 and V is TRBV7-2, with no clear D. The V end was cut by 5 bases, the J end by 7 bases, with 17 bases between. Germline lookup yields CDR1 SGHTA and CDR2 FQGNSA. The CDR3 is 15 amino acids.

V gene TRBV9 combines with J gene TRBJ1-1; D possibly corresponds to TRBD1 (6 bases). Trimming pared 4 bases from V and 3 bases from J, leaving 13 bases between. In germline, CDR1 is SGDLS, CDR2 YYNGEE. The CDR3 loop spans 14 amino acids. The CDR3 DNA follows: TGTGCCAGCAGCCCCCCCACAGGGCACACTGAAGCTTTCTTT. Protein product: CASSPPTGHTEAFF.

The DNA for the CDR3 is TGTGCTAGTGGTTTCGTTCAGGGTTCTAACTATGGCTACACCTTC. It specifies CASGFVQGSNYGYTF. The J gene is TRBJ1-2, the V gene TRBV12-5, with D possibly being TRBD1 (5 bases). This CDR3 region has 15 residues. Between the trimmed V and J ends, which lost 3 bases and 0 bases, there was a span of 11 bases. From germline, CDR1 is LGHNT and CDR2 FRNRAP.

The gene calls are TRBV14 and TRBJ2-7; 9 bases match TRBD1. Germline V gives CDR1 SGHDN, CDR2 FVKESK. CDR3 length: 16 residues. V lost 2 bases, J lost 1 base, and 6 bases stayed unmatched. The CDR3 spells CASSQRDRAHSYEQYF. The CDR3 coding sequence is TGTGCCAGCAGCCAACGGGACAGGGCTCATTCCTACGAGCAGTACTTC.

The chain joins TRBV5-1 to TRBJ2-1; the D is unclear. Trimming stripped 0 bases from V and 2 bases from J, with 12 bases between. The V gene's germline CDR1 is SGHRS and CDR2 YFSETQ. This CDR3 has 16 amino acids. CDR3 residues: CASSLALLSPYNEQFF. CDR3 coding DNA: TGCGCCAGCAGCTTGGCCTTGTTGAGTCCCTACAATGAGCAGTTCTTC.